Presented here are 26 T cell receptor beta chains from one specimen sequenced in a study of OX40 agonist ivuxolimab in advanced cancers. The assay was immunoSEQ multiplex PCR, and TCRdb's table has in-frame clones only and misses some. The sample has around 40,000 clones, around nine tenths seen once. The sequenced sample was CD4+ or CD8+ T cells sorted from blood, obtained in a trial of the OX40 agonist ivuxolimab. These receptors came from an adult with an advanced solid tumor such as melanoma, head and neck, liver or kidney cancer.

On this clone: At the DNA level, this CDR3 is encoded by other sequences in the same sample as well. J is TRBJ2-7 and V is TRBV7-9, with unresolved D. Trimming removed 2 bases from V and 2 bases from J, with 1 base in between. Germline V lookup: CDR1 SEHNR, CDR2 FQNEAQ (reference sequence). The CDR3 is 11 residues long. The CDR3 reads CASSLTYEQYF. Written as DNA, the CDR3 is TGTGCCAGCAGCTTAACCTACGAGCAGTACTTC.

The chain links TRBV7-8 to TRBJ2-3, with D perhaps matching TRBD1 (6 bases). Trimming cost V 5 bases and J 7 bases, with 13 bases left between them. Germline CDR1 and CDR2: SGHVS and FQNEAQ. This CDR3 contains 13 residues. This CDR3 reads CASSPWGPNTQYF. CDR3 sequence (DNA): TGTGCCAGCAGCCCGTGGGGGCCGAATACGCAGTATTTT.

This clone was counted once. The rearrangement joins TRBV4-1 to TRBJ2-7; D is ambiguous. Germline V gene sequence: CDR1 MGHRA, CDR2 YSYEKL. The CDR3 has 11 amino acids. V lost 3 bases and J lost 0, with 0 bases in between. The CDR3 reads CASSHSYEQYF. CDR3 in DNA: TGCGCCAGCAGCCACTCCTACGAGCAGTACTTC.

This clone was detected only a few times. J is TRBJ1-5 and V is TRBV27; D gene uncertain. The CDR3 runs to 13 residues. The ends were cut back, 4 bases at V and 5 bases at J, with 9 bases in the middle. The germline V gene has CDR1 MNHEY and CDR2 SMNVEV (reference sequence). DNA for the CDR3: TGTGCCAGCAGTTACACCACGCATCAGCCCCAGCATTTT. This translates into CASSYTTHQPQHF.

This chain uses TRBV7-9 with TRBJ1-3; the D is unclear. Germline-derived CDR1 and CDR2 are SEHNR and FQNEAQ (reference sequence). This CDR3 contains 13 residues. V was cut by 2 bases and J by 4 bases, with 6 bases left in between. CDR3 coding DNA: TGTGCCAGCAGCTTAACCGACGGAAACACCATATATTTT. Its protein is CASSLTDGNTIYF.

The rearrangement uses TRBV27 and TRBJ2-1; D is undetermined. Germline-derived CDR1 and CDR2 are MNHEY and SMNVEV (reference sequence). The CDR3 has 12 amino acids. V lost 3 bases to trimming and J lost 7 bases, with 7 bases between them. The CDR3 nucleotides are TGTGCCAGCAGTTTGGGATGGAATGAGCAGTTCTTC. Amino acids: CASSLGWNEQFF.

DNA of the CDR3: TGCGCCAGCAGCCAAGAAAAACAGGCTTCTAACTATGGCTACACCTTC. Amino acids: CASSQEKQASNYGYTF. The chain has TRBV4-1 and TRBJ1-2, with TRBD1 as a possible D gene (5 bases). The V end lost 0 bases, the J end lost 0 bases, and 11 bases lay between the germline ends. Germline-derived CDR1 and CDR2 are MGHRA and YSYEKL. This CDR3 region has 16 residues.

This sequence joins TRBV6-4 and TRBJ2-1, with 10 bases aligning to TRBD2. The germline V gene has CDR1 MRHNA and CDR2 SNTAGT. J was trimmed by 0 bases and V by 2 bases; bases with no gene match: 1. The CDR3 extends over 16 amino acids. The CDR3 bases are TGTGCCAGCAGTGACGAGCGGGGGGGCTCCTACAATGAGCAGTTCTTC. This encodes CASSDERGGSYNEQFF.

The CDR3 coding sequence is TGTGCCAGCAGCTTGAGCGAAGTGGCGAGGGTGAACACTGAAGCTTTCTTT. It encodes CASSLSEVARVNTEAFF. The chain combines TRBV5-4 with TRBJ1-1; unclear D gene. This CDR3 comprises 17 residues. With 1 base removed from V and 0 bases from J, the gap between germline ends came to 16 bases. Germline V lookup: CDR1 SGHNT, CDR2 YYREEE (reference sequence).

V usage is TRBV6-1 and J usage is TRBJ1-1; D not certain. This CDR3 contains 11 residues. Trimming pared 6 bases from V and 10 bases from J, leaving 12 bases between. CDR1 is MNHNS, CDR2 SASEGT, per germline. In nucleotides, the CDR3 is TGTGCCAGCAGAACCGGCATCACAGCTTTCTTT. Encoded protein: CASRTGITAFF.

This clone was seen a handful of times. CDR3 nucleotides: TGTGCCAGCAGCGTACATAGTTGGGGCCCCTACAATGAGCAGTTCTTC. Translated: CASSVHSWGPYNEQFF. J is TRBJ2-1 and V is TRBV16; D is possibly TRBD1 (5 bases). This CDR3 comprises 16 residues. Germline assignment: CDR1 KGHSY and CDR2 FQNENV. V lost 5 bases and J lost 2, with 16 bases in between.

This chain uses TRBV19 with TRBJ1-4, with unresolved D. Germline CDR1 reads LNHDA; CDR2 reads SQIVND (reference sequence). Trimming removed 6 bases at V and 0 bases at J, with 20 bases between. This CDR3 spans 18 amino acids. CDR3 region: CASSHGWQEYSTNEKLFF. The CDR3 region has the DNA TGTGCCAGTAGCCATGGGTGGCAGGAATATTCAACTAATGAAAAACTGTTTTTT.

J is TRBJ1-2 and V is TRBV29-1; TRBD1 aligns across 7 bases. CDR1 and CDR2 (germline): SQVTM, ANQGSEA. The CDR3 is 13 residues long. J gave up 9 bases and V 0 bases, and 7 bases lay outside the gene matches. CDR3 in DNA: TGCAGCGTTGAAGATAACAGGGGTGGGAGCTACACCTTC. Translating gives CSVEDNRGGSYTF.

The chain uses TRBV12-5 and TRBJ2-7; the match to TRBD2 covers 9 bases. Germline values: CDR1 LGHNT, CDR2 FRNRAP. This CDR3 has 14 residues. V lost 2 bases to trimming and J lost 5 bases; unmatched junction nucleotides: 4. The CDR3 DNA reads TGTGCTAGTGGTTTGCGGCTAGCGGGGCACGAGCAGTACTTC. Residues: CASGLRLAGHEQYF.

The chain employs TRBV5-1 and TRBJ1-1; D is unclear. Germline loops: CDR1 SGHRS, CDR2 YFSETQ. There are 13 residues in the CDR3. V was trimmed by 2 bases and J by 2 bases, leaving 7 bases between them. The CDR3 protein is CASSLRPNTEAFF. CDR3 coding DNA: TGCGCCAGCAGCTTACGGCCCAACACTGAAGCTTTCTTT.

The V and J genes are TRBV7-9 and TRBJ2-3; the match to TRBD2 covers 9 bases. Germline CDR1 reads SEHNR; CDR2 reads FQNEAQ (reference sequence). CDR3 length: 16 residues. V gave up 5 bases and J gave up 4 bases; unmatched junction bases: 10. This CDR3 reads CASSNLAGENPDTQYF. Here the CDR3 DNA reads TGTGCCAGCAGCAATTTAGCGGGAGAGAATCCAGATACGCAGTATTTT.

This clone has only one observation. V and J are TRBV11-2 and TRBJ2-1; D is undetermined. V was trimmed by 4 bases and J by 8 bases, leaving 9 bases between them. The CDR3 contains 12 residues. Germline V gives CDR1 SGHAT, CDR2 FQNNGV. DNA of the CDR3: TGTGCCAGCAGCTGGAGCCGCGATGAGCAGTTCTTC. Protein product: CASSWSRDEQFF.

This clone came up once. The V call is TRBV27, the J call TRBJ2-3, with no clear D. Per the germline V gene, CDR1 is MNHEY and CDR2 is SMNVEV (reference sequence). The V end was cut by 5 bases, the J end by 3 bases, with 15 bases between. The CDR3 totals 15 residues. CDR3: CASSVAAKGTDTQYF. CDR3 coding DNA: TGTGCCAGCAGTGTAGCTGCGAAAGGGACAGATACGCAGTATTTT.

The V call is TRBV13, the J call TRBJ2-7; possible D gene TRBD2, 6 bases. Germline V CDR1 and CDR2: PRHDT, FYEKMQ (reference sequence). V shed 5 bases and J shed 3 bases, with 14 bases lying between them. This CDR3 contains 14 residues. CDR3 DNA: TGTGCCAGCAGCGTGGGGGGTCTCGGCTACGAGCAGTACTTC. This translates into CASSVGGLGYEQYF.

V usage is TRBV7-9 and J usage is TRBJ1-4; TRBD1 is a possible D gene (6 bases). The CDR3 is 15 amino acids. V lost 5 bases to trimming and J lost 3 bases, with 13 bases between them. Germline V lookup: CDR1 SEHNR, CDR2 FQNEAQ (reference sequence). The CDR3 DNA reads TGTGCCAGCAGCGTGGTAACAGGGTCTAATGAAAAACTGTTTTTT. This translates into CASSVVTGSNEKLFF.

This clone was recorded a few times. CDR3 sequence: CASSLDVSNQPQHF. As DNA, the CDR3 is TGTGCCAGCAGTCTAGACGTTAGCAATCAGCCCCAGCATTTT. The rearrangement uses TRBV27 and TRBJ1-5; no definite D call. Germline lookup yields CDR1 MNHEY and CDR2 SMNVEV (reference sequence). The CDR3 runs to 14 residues. V lost 5 bases, J lost 0 bases, and 8 bases lay in between.

The chain links TRBV6-1 to TRBJ2-7; 9 bases fit TRBD2. CDR3 length: 15 residues. V was clipped by 2 bases and J by 5 bases; unmatched bases: 7. CDR1 and CDR2 from the germline V gene are MNHNS and SASEGT. CDR3 DNA sequence: TGTGCCAGCAGTGAACTGGTAGCGGGAGCTAACGAGCAGTACTTC. It translates to CASSELVAGANEQYF.

This clone was observed a single time. The chain uses TRBV21-1 and TRBJ1-4; TRBD1, the table's D call, was not compared with the DNA. TRBV21-1 is a pseudogene locus. The CDR3 covers 17 residues. CDR3 sequence (DNA): TGTGCCAGCAGCCTCGGGACAGGGGGCACCACTAATGAAAAACTGTTTTTT. It encodes CASSLGTGGTTNEKLFF.

In DNA, the CDR3 is TGTGCCAGCAGCTGGGGGACTAGCGGACTACGGGAGCAGTACTTC. It specifies CASSWGTSGLREQYF. The J gene is TRBJ2-7, the V gene TRBV5-6; TRBD2 matches 11 bases. Germline assignment: CDR1 SGHDT and CDR2 YYEEEE. CDR3 length: 15 amino acids. V was clipped by 3 bases and J by 7 bases; unmatched bases: 9.

The chain recombines TRBV6-4 with TRBJ1-6; TRBD1 matches 9 bases. Germline V gives CDR1 MRHNA, CDR2 SNTAGT. V lost 3 bases, J lost 5 bases, and 2 bases stayed unmatched. This CDR3 contains 15 residues. The chain's CDR3 is CASSERQGDNSPLHF. CDR3 sequence (DNA): TGTGCCAGCAGTGAAAGACAGGGGGATAATTCACCCCTCCACTTT.

This sequence joins TRBV13 and TRBJ2-5; unclear D gene. V lost 3 bases and J 5 bases, leaving 7 bases between the germline ends. This CDR3 comprises 12 residues. The germline CDR1 and CDR2 sequences are PRHDT and FYEKMQ (reference sequence). CDR3 bases: TGTGCCAGCAGCTTTGGTGAGGAGACCCAGTACTTC. It translates to CASSFGEETQYF.